The 18 T cell receptor beta chains in this list originate from one sample, sequenced in a study of cytomegalovirus exposure and HLA in healthy donors. Use of 60 Vbeta and 13 Jbeta primers characterized the PCR. Libraries were prepared by immunoSEQ multiplex PCR; TCRdb keeps only in-frame clonotypes and omits some of them. The sample includes approximately 190,000 clones, around 83% of them seen just once. Sequenced input: PBMCs. The source of these receptors is a woman under 30 in good health and CMV-seronegative.

The rearrangement uses TRBV30 and TRBJ2-3; TRBD2 matches at 13 bases. This CDR3 region has 16 residues. Germline V CDR1 and CDR2: GTSNPN, SVGIG (reference sequence). V dropped 8 bases and J dropped 0; count of bases not matched to a gene: 8. The CDR3 DNA follows: TGTGCCGGATCCGGGACTAGCGGGACCAGCACAGATACGCAGTATTTT. Translation: CAGSGTSGTSTDTQYF.

Points on this clone: Other DNA sequences in this sample translate to the same CDR3. The gene calls are TRBV27 and TRBJ2-7; D is possibly TRBD1 (7 bases). Germline lookup yields CDR1 MNHEY and CDR2 SMNVEV (reference sequence). Trimming pared 5 bases from V and 4 bases from J, leaving 15 bases between. CDR3 length: 14 amino acids. CDR3 sequence (DNA): TGTGCCAGCAGTCCTGCAGGGGGGAGTTACGAGCAGTACTTC. Its translation: CASSPAGGSYEQYF.

The chain links TRBV13 to TRBJ2-7, with 7 positions matching TRBD1. This CDR3 spans 15 amino acids. Trimming cost V 3 bases and J 6 bases; bases outside gene matches: 11. CDR1 is PRHDT, CDR2 FYEKMQ, per germline (reference sequence). The CDR3 DNA reads as TGTGCCAGCAGCTTTAACAGGGGCCCCCTCGGCGAGCAGTACTTC. It translates to CASSFNRGPLGEQYF.

V is TRBV2 and J is TRBJ2-5; D perhaps matches TRBD2 (5 bases). With the DNA end fitting TRBJ2-7 better, the J assignment may be wrong. There are 12 residues in the CDR3. CDR1 is SNHLY and CDR2 is FYNNEI in the germline V gene. The CDR3 DNA is TGTGCCACTTCAGCGGAGTCCTACGAGCAGTACTTC. Encoded protein: CATSAESYEQYF.

This clone showed up just a few times. This chain connects TRBV21-1 to TRBJ1-1. TRBV21-1 counts as a pseudogene. The CDR3 sequence is 17 residues long. The CDR3 is CASSAISGRSRNTEAFF. Written as DNA, the CDR3 is TGTGCCAGCAGCGCGATTTCCGGGAGATCCAGGAACACTGAAGCTTTCTTT.

This chain uses TRBV2 with TRBJ1-1; 12 bases are a match to TRBD1. V shed 6 bases and J 4 bases; nucleotides not matched to a gene: 9. CDR1 is SNHLY, CDR2 FYNNEI, per germline. The CDR3 loop spans 16 amino acids. The CDR3: CASSAGQGAVSTEAFF. DNA for the CDR3: TGTGCCAGCAGCGCGGGACAGGGGGCTGTGAGCACTGAAGCTTTCTTT.

The chain uses TRBV27 and TRBJ2-7; D ambiguous. This CDR3 has 14 residues. In germline, CDR1 is MNHEY, CDR2 SMNVEV (reference sequence). V shed 6 bases and J shed 4 bases, with 16 bases lying between them. In DNA form, the CDR3 reads TGTGCCAGCAGCCACGGGTATCAGAATTACGAGCAGTACTTC. This encodes CASSHGYQNYEQYF.

V usage is TRBV28 and J usage is TRBJ1-2, with a tentative D call TRBD1 (5 bases). CDR3 length: 13 residues. CDR1 and CDR2 from the germline V gene are MDHEN and SYDVKM. The V gene lost 3 bases and the J gene lost 8 bases, with 13 bases spanning the gap. CDR3 protein: CASSFRGNRGYTF. Here the CDR3 DNA reads TGTGCCAGCAGTTTCCGGGGGAACCGGGGCTACACCTTC.

Comments on this clone: At one boundary the junction diverges from the germline segment, which might be a read error. The genes are TRBV19 and TRBJ2-5; the match to TRBD2 covers 7 bases. This CDR3 contains 19 residues. Looked up from germline, CDR1 is LNHDA and CDR2 is SQIVND (reference sequence). Written as DNA, the CDR3 is TGTGCCAGCAGTAAACTAGCGATATCCCCTTGGAGTAGCCAAGAGACCCAGTACTTC. This encodes CASSKLAISPWSSQETQYF.

A single count supports this clone. This chain uses TRBV5-4 with TRBJ2-5; 10 bases fit TRBD1. CDR1 and CDR2 from the germline V gene are SGHNT and YYREEE (reference sequence). Unmatched junction bases numbered 6, after V lost 0 bases and J lost 4 bases. The CDR3 consists of 16 residues. The CDR3 spells CASSLGQGAWGETQYF. The CDR3 DNA reads TGTGCCAGCAGCTTGGGACAGGGGGCTTGGGGAGAGACCCAGTACTTC.

V gene TRBV7-9 combines with J gene TRBJ1-4, with 7 bases identical to TRBD1. The germline V gene encodes CDR1 SEHNR and CDR2 FQNEAQ (reference sequence). The CDR3 covers 14 residues. V trimming: 4 bases; J trimming: 5 bases; junction bases outside the gene matches: 4. The CDR3 coding sequence is TGTGCCAGCAGCTCAATGACAGGGAATGAAAAACTGTTTTTT. Amino acids: CASSSMTGNEKLFF.

The chain couples TRBV28 to TRBJ1-1, with 8 bases that match TRBD1. This CDR3 has 14 residues. After removal of 7 bases from V and 7 bases from J, the junction contained 11 bases not matched to a gene. The germline V gene encodes CDR1 MDHEN and CDR2 SYDVKM. CDR3 residues: CASTLGDRIGEAFF. CDR3 nucleotides: TGTGCCAGCACCCTAGGGGACAGGATCGGTGAAGCTTTCTTT. The variable domain in full, completed from reference TRBV28 and TRBJ1-1, reads DVKVTQSSRYLVKRTGEKVFLECVQDMDHENMFWYRQDPGLGLRLIYFSYDVKMKEKGDIPEGYSVSREKKERFSLILESASTNQTSMYLCASTLGDRIGEAFFGQGTRLTVV.

This chain joins TRBV5-5 and TRBJ2-7; tentatively, D is TRBD2 (6 bases). CDR3 length: 12 residues. The germline V gene encodes CDR1 SGHKS and CDR2 YYEKEE (reference sequence). V lost 6 bases and J lost 4, with 11 bases in between. The CDR3, as DNA: TGTGCCAGCACTATCGGGACTTACGAGCAGTACTTC. Its protein product is CASTIGTYEQYF.

The chain couples TRBV27 to TRBJ2-1; TRBD2 matches at 8 bases. Unmatched junction bases numbered 5, after V lost 6 bases and J lost 4 bases. Germline V lookup: CDR1 MNHEY, CDR2 SMNVEV (reference sequence). This CDR3 has 14 amino acids. Here the CDR3 reads CASSVSGTYNEQFF. CDR3 nucleotides: TGTGCCAGCAGCGTTAGCGGGACATACAATGAGCAGTTCTTC.

The V gene is TRBV19, the J gene TRBJ2-7; TRBD2 matches at 8 bases. The CDR3 sequence is 15 residues long. Trimming at V came to 2 bases and at J to 5 bases, leaving 8 bases not matched to a gene. The V gene's germline CDR1 is LNHDA and CDR2 SQIVND (reference sequence). CDR3: CASSIMGAGVNEQYF. In nucleotides, the CDR3 is TGTGCCAGTAGTATAATGGGAGCGGGGGTAAACGAGCAGTACTTC.

CDR3 amino acids: CASSLEGSGVWDEQFF. The CDR3 bases are TGTGCCAGCAGCTTAGAGGGTAGCGGAGTTTGGGATGAGCAGTTCTTC. The J gene is TRBJ2-1, the V gene TRBV7-9, with D possibly matching TRBD2 (6 bases). The V end was cut by 1 base, the J end by 8 bases, with 18 bases between. The CDR3 is 16 residues long. Germline V CDR1 and CDR2: SEHNR, FQNEAQ (reference sequence).

The chain couples TRBV18 to TRBJ1-1; tentative D call: TRBD1 (5 bases). Germline V gene sequence: CDR1 KGHSH, CDR2 LQKENI. The CDR3 is made up of 13 amino acids. V lost 8 bases and J lost 3, with 13 bases in between. CDR3 in amino acids: CASRGVRDTEAFF. The CDR3 DNA reads as TGTGCCAGCCGGGGGGTAAGGGACACTGAAGCTTTCTTT.

This clone was seen just once. The chain uses TRBV5-1 and TRBJ2-7; a possible D gene is TRBD1 (6 bases). This CDR3 is built from 12 residues. The V and J ends lost 4 bases and 5 bases respectively, with 10 bases between them. Germline CDR1 SGHRS, CDR2 YFSETQ. CDR3: CASSQQGHEQYF. CDR3 DNA: TGCGCCAGCAGCCAACAGGGCCACGAGCAGTACTTC. Full variable domain (rest looked up from reference TRBV5-1 and TRBJ2-7): KAGVTQTPRYLIKTRGQQVTLSCSPISGHRSVSWYQQTPGQGLQFLFEYFSETQRNKGNFPGRFSGRQFSNSRSEMNVSTLELGDSALYLCASSQQGHEQYFGPGTRLTVT.